One sample yielded the 10 T cell receptor beta chains listed below, sequenced in a study of post-analysis software for immune sequencing data. Study-wide points: Patients used several TRBV segments, including TRBV5-6, TRBV5-1 and TRBV20-1, more often than controls.

Unique-molecular-identifier-tagged TCR beta cDNA libraries were used. TCRdb reanalysed the PCR reads using MiXCR and keeps one entry per CDR3 protein. The sample carries about 820,000 distinct CDR3 sequences, around 53% recorded once. Their antigens remain unidentified. Material for sequencing was blood. These receptor sequences come from a girl aged 10 to 17 with multiple sclerosis.

This clonotype turned up a few times. The chain recombines TRBV7-2 with TRBJ2-4; maybe TRBD2 (6 bases). The CDR3 spans 13 residues. V was cut by 8 bases and J by 1 base, with 9 bases left in between. Germline V gene data show CDR1 as SGHTA and CDR2 as FQGNSA. The chain's CDR3 is CASQSGAKNIQYF. The CDR3 nucleotides are TGTGCCAGCCAGAGCGGGGCCAAAAACATTCAGTACTTC.

This clonotype turned up a few times. The V and J genes are TRBV7-8 and TRBJ2-3, with a tentative D call TRBD1 (6 bases). Germline CDR1 SGHVS, CDR2 FQNEAQ. V lost 0 bases and J lost 2, with 15 bases in between. The CDR3 loop spans 17 amino acids. Written as DNA, the CDR3 is TGTGCCAGCAGCTTAGCGCCCTGGACAGACCTCACAGATACGCAGTATTTT. It translates to CASSLAPWTDLTDTQYF.

This clonotype was seen only once. The chain carries TRBV6-6 and TRBJ2-3, with 14 bases matching TRBD2. The CDR3 totals 16 residues. With 1 base clipped from V and 4 bases from J, the junction kept 1 base outside the gene matches. Germline values: CDR1 MNHNY, CDR2 SVGAGI (reference sequence). The CDR3: CASSYWTSGGSDTQYF. The CDR3 DNA is TGTGCCAGCAGTTACTGGACTAGCGGGGGGTCAGATACGCAGTATTTT.

This chain connects TRBV19 to TRBJ2-1; 9 nucleotides match TRBD1. The CDR3 spans 13 residues. With V trimmed by 6 bases and J by 10 bases, 7 bases remained unmatched. Germline lookup yields CDR1 LNHDA and CDR2 SQIVND (reference sequence). CDR3 loop: CASRGQGNYEQFF. CDR3 coding DNA: TGTGCCAGTAGGGGACAGGGTAACTACGAGCAGTTCTTC.

The chain's CDR3 is CASSYGFRGGWFYGYTF. The CDR3 bases are TGTGCCAGCAGTTACGGGTTCCGCGGGGGATGGTTCTATGGCTACACCTTC. The chain links TRBV12-3 or TRBV12-4 to TRBJ1-2, with D perhaps TRBD1 (5 bases). The CDR3 covers 17 residues. The V gene lost 4 bases and the J gene lost 4 bases, with 22 bases spanning the gap.

This chain uses TRBV10-3 with TRBJ2-1; TRBD1 aligns across 7 bases. V trimming: 2 bases; J trimming: 10 bases; junction bases outside the gene matches: 11. The germline V gene encodes CDR1 ENHRY and CDR2 SYGVKD. CDR3 length: 15 amino acids. DNA of the CDR3: TGTGCCATCAGTGAGCCGAGAGCCTTAGGGGGCGAGCAGTTCTTC. It codes for CAISEPRALGGEQFF.

The chain is built from TRBV6-1 and TRBJ2-5; D assignment may be TRBD1 or TRBD2 (5 bases each). The V gene lost 6 bases and the J gene lost 2 bases, with 13 bases spanning the gap. CDR3 length: 14 residues. From germline, CDR1 is MNHNS and CDR2 SASEGT. CDR3 residues: CASRPRGLQETQYF. The CDR3, as DNA: TGTGCCAGCAGACCACGGGGCCTTCAAGAGACCCAGTACTTC.

This rearrangement joins TRBV12-3 or TRBV12-4 to TRBJ1-6; TRBD1 might be the D (6 bases). V shed 8 bases and J shed 9 bases, with 17 bases lying between them. The length of the CDR3 is 14 residues. The CDR3 region has the DNA TGTGCCAGCCGATTGGGGGGGGCGAGTTCACCCCTCCACTTT. As protein: CASRLGGASSPLHF.

The chain joins TRBV20-1 to TRBJ1-5; D is possibly TRBD1 (6 bases). V lost 0 bases and J 7 bases, leaving 16 bases between the germline ends. Per the germline V gene, CDR1 is DFQATT and CDR2 is SNEGSKA (reference sequence). The CDR3 loop spans 15 amino acids. In DNA, the CDR3 is TGCAGTGCTAGAGACCCGGGGGGCCTATTGCAGCCCCAGCATTTT. Amino acid sequence: CSARDPGGLLQPQHF.

This clonotype was counted a few times. Here the CDR3 DNA reads TGCAGTGCTTCCAGGATGGGCCTGGGTAGCGCTGAAGCTTTCTTT. It specifies CSASRMGLGSAEAFF. The rearrangement links TRBV20-1 to TRBJ1-1; the D is unclear. Germline CDR1 DFQATT, CDR2 SNEGSKA (reference sequence). This CDR3 contains 15 residues. The germline V and J ends were trimmed by 5 bases and 6 bases, with 22 bases remaining between them.